The clone carrying this T cell receptor (beta chain) was picked up many times. Its cognate antigen is unknown. The sample is drawn from a study of identical twins. Study-wide points: Alpha sequences that were out-of-frame and twin-shared showed an excess of low generation probability.

Carrying unique molecular identifiers, the cDNA also gained a universal primer site through template switching. One entry per CDR3 protein results from TCRdb running MiXCR on the 5' RACE reads. This table holds 310,000 or so distinct CDR3 sequences, 8.5% to 9.5% found once. A further study also used this sample, focusing on yellow fever vaccine responses in identical twins. That paper notes: Reported findings indicate that twins' vaccine T cell responses seemed partially convergent, partially personalized.

Material: CD8+ T cells sorted from blood. The clonotype originates from a woman aged 18-35 years in good health.

The CDR3 loop reads CASSSGGHQPQHF. DNA of the CDR3: TGTGCCAGCAGTTCCGGGGGGCATCAGCCCCAGCATTTT. The chain recombines TRBV6-2 or TRBV6-3 with TRBJ1-5; D perhaps matches TRBD1 (6 bases). With 4 bases removed from V and 5 bases from J, the gap between germline ends came to 9 bases. Germline V CDR1 and CDR2: MNHEY, SVGEGT. There are 13 residues in the CDR3.